A single sample gave rise to the 10 T cell receptor beta chains below, sequenced in a study of beta chain features in type 1 diabetes. Since all of the isolated RNA was reverse transcribed, expressed TCRB transcripts were what got sequenced. Here immunoSEQ multiplex PCR was the method, and the copy in TCRdb shows in-frame clones only, minus some. The repertoire holds roughly 41,000 clones, with over 45% as singletons. Sequencing was done on a sample of central memory CD4+ T cells from blood. These receptors were taken from a woman under 30 in good health.

V usage is TRBV29-1 and J usage is TRBJ2-1, with 14 bases aligning to TRBD2. Looked up from germline, CDR1 is SQVTM and CDR2 is ANQGSEA. After removal of 1 base from V and 11 bases from J, the junction contained 4 bases not matched to a gene. The CDR3 sequence is 14 residues long. This CDR3 is CSVEGTSGGNKQFF. CDR3 DNA sequence: TGCAGCGTTGAAGGGACTAGCGGGGGGAACAAGCAGTTCTTC.

The chain recombines TRBV6-5 with TRBJ2-6, with 7 bases aligning to TRBD2. Looked up from germline, CDR1 is MNHEY and CDR2 is SVGAGI. The V segment lost 6 bases and the J segment 3 bases; nucleotides outside the gene matches: 5. CDR3 length equals 15 residues. In nucleotides, the CDR3 is TGTGCCAGCAGGCCGGGAGGTGGTGGGGCCAACGTCCTGACTTTC. Protein product: CASRPGGGGANVLTF.

This clone has only one observation. The chain recombines TRBV6-1 with TRBJ1-1; D unclear. The CDR3 contains 13 residues. CDR1 and CDR2 (germline): MNHNS, SASEGT. Trimming shortened V by 6 bases and J by 3 bases, and 11 bases separated the two germline ends. CDR3 region: CASRRAWDTEAFF. In DNA form, the CDR3 reads TGTGCCAGCAGGAGGGCGTGGGACACTGAAGCTTTCTTT.

This sequence joins TRBV9 and TRBJ2-1, with 7 bases aligning to TRBD2. With V trimmed by 3 bases and J by 4 bases, 10 bases remained unmatched. Looked up from germline, CDR1 is SGDLS and CDR2 is YYNGEE. The CDR3 runs 16 residues. CDR3 DNA: TGTGCCAGCAGCGCCCTCTGGGGGGGGGATTACAATGAGCAGTTCTTC. Protein: CASSALWGGDYNEQFF.

The rearrangement links TRBV19 to TRBJ2-4, with D possibly being TRBD2 (6 bases). The germline V gene has CDR1 LNHDA and CDR2 SQIVND (reference sequence). This CDR3 region has 16 residues. Between the trimmed V and J ends, which lost 3 bases and 0 bases, there was a span of 12 bases. This CDR3 is CASSIQEGLAKNIQYF. The CDR3 region has the DNA TGTGCCAGTAGTATCCAGGAGGGTTTAGCCAAAAACATTCAGTACTTC. Full variable domain (remainder filled in from reference TRBV19 and TRBJ2-4): DGGITQSPKYLFRKEGQNVTLSCEQNLNHDAMYWYRQDPGQGLRLIYYSQIVNDFQKGDIAEGYSVSREKKESFPLTVTSAQKNPTAFYLCASSIQEGLAKNIQYFGAGTRLSVL.

The chain is built from TRBV29-1 and TRBJ2-5, with 8 bases that match TRBD1. CDR3 length equals 14 residues. Losses at the gene ends were 3 bases for V and 5 bases for J; bases not matched to a gene: 8. The germline gives CDR1 SQVTM, CDR2 ANQGSEA. CDR3 bases: TGCAGCGTTGAGGACAGGGTATTGAGGGAGACCCAGTACTTC. Amino acids: CSVEDRVLRETQYF.

This clone was picked up a small number of times. V is TRBV30 and J is TRBJ1-2, with TRBD1 identical over 10 bases. Per the germline V gene, CDR1 is GTSNPN and CDR2 is SVGIG (reference sequence). The CDR3 has 14 residues. The ends lost 3 bases at V and 1 base at J; junction bases unmatched: 2. The CDR3 loop reads CAWRGDRGNYGYTF. CDR3 DNA sequence: TGTGCCTGGAGGGGGGACAGGGGTAACTATGGCTACACCTTC.

The J gene is TRBJ1-3, the V gene TRBV30; TRBD1 might be the D (5 bases). Germline V CDR1 and CDR2: GTSNPN, SVGIG (reference sequence). CDR3 length: 13 residues. Trimming took 5 bases from V and 0 from J, leaving 8 bases between them. DNA for the CDR3: TGTGCCTGGCAGGGCTCCTCTGGAAACACCATATATTTT. It is translated as CAWQGSSGNTIYF.

There are a few counts of this clone. V usage is TRBV5-1 and J usage is TRBJ2-2, with 8 bases aligning to TRBD2. The CDR3 extends over 15 amino acids. CDR1 is SGHRS and CDR2 is YFSETQ in the germline V gene. Losses at the gene ends were 6 bases for V and 4 bases for J; bases not matched to a gene: 8. CDR3 coding DNA: TGCGCCAGCACCACTAGCGGCGACTCCACCGGGGAGCTGTTTTTT. Translating gives CASTTSGDSTGELFF.

This clone was observed a few times. This chain uses TRBV10-3 with TRBJ1-1; D is ambiguous. V was shortened by 2 bases and J by 1 base, with 8 bases between the two germline ends. The germline V gene encodes CDR1 ENHRY and CDR2 SYGVKD. This CDR3 comprises 14 residues. Written as DNA, the CDR3 is TGTGCCATCAGTGAGCGAGTCGGGAACACTGAAGCTTTCTTT. Its translation is CAISERVGNTEAFF.